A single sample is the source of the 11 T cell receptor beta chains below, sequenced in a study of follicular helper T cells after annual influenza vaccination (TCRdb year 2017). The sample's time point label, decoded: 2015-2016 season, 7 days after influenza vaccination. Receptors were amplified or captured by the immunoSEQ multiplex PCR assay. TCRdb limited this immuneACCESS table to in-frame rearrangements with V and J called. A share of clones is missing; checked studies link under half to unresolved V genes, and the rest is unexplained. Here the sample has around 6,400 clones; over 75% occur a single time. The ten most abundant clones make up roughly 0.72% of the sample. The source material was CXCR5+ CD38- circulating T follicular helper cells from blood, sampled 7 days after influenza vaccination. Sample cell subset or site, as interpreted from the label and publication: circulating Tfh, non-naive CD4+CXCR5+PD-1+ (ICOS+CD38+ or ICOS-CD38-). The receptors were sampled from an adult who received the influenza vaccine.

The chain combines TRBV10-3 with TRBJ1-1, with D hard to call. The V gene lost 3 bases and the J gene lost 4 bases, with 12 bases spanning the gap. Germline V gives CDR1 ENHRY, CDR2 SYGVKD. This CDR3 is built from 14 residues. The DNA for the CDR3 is TGTGCCATCAGTGAAGGTCAAATCCTCACTGAAGCTTTCTTT. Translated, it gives CAISEGQILTEAFF.

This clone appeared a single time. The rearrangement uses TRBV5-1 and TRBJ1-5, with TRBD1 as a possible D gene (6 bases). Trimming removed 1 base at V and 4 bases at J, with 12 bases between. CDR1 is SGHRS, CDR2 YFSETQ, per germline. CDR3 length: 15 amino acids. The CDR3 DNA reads TGCGCCAGCAGCTTGTCCGGGACAAGTAATCAGCCCCAGCATTTT. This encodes CASSLSGTSNQPQHF.

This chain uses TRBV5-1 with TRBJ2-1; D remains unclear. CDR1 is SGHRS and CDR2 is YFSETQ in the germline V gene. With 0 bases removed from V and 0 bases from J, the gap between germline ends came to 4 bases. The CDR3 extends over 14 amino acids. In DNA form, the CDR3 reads TGCGCCAGCAGCTTGGACGTCTCCTACAATGAGCAGTTCTTC. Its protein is CASSLDVSYNEQFF.

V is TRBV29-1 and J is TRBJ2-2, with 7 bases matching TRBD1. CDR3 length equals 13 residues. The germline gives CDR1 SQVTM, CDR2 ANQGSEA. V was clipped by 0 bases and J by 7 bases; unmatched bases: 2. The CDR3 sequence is CSVEDDRVGELFF. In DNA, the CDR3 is TGCAGCGTTGAAGACGACAGGGTCGGGGAGCTGTTTTTT.

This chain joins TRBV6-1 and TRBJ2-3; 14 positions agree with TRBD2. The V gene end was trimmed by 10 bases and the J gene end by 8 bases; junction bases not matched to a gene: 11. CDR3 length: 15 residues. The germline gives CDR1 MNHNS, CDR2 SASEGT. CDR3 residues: CATQATSGRAVTQYF. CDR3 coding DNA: TGTGCCACCCAAGCGACTAGCGGGAGGGCCGTTACGCAGTATTTT.

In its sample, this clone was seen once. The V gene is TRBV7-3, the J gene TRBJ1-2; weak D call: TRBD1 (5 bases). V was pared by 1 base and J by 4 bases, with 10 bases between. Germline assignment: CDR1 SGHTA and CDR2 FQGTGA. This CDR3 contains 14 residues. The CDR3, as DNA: TGTGCCAGCAGCTTAAGGGCAGGGACCTATGGCTACACCTTC. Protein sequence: CASSLRAGTYGYTF.

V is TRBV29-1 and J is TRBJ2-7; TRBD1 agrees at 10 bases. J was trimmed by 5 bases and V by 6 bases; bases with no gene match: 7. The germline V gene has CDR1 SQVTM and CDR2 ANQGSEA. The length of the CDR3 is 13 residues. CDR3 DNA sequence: TGCAGCGTACCGGGACAGGGGTTGAACGAGCAGTACTTC. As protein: CSVPGQGLNEQYF.

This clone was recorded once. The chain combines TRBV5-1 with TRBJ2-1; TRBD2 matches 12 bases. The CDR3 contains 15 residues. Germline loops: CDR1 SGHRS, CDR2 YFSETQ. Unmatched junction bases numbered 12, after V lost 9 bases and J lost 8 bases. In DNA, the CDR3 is TGCGCCACTCGACTAGCGGGAGCCGCCGTCGATGAGCAGTTCTTC. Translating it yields CATRLAGAAVDEQFF.

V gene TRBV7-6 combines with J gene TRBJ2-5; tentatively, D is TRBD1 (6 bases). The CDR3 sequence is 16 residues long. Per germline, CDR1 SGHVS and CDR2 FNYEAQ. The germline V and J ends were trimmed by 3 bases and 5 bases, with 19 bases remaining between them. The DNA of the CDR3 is TGTGCCAGCAGCTTCAAGCCGGGCAGGGGTGTCGAGACCCAGTACTTC. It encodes CASSFKPGRGVETQYF.

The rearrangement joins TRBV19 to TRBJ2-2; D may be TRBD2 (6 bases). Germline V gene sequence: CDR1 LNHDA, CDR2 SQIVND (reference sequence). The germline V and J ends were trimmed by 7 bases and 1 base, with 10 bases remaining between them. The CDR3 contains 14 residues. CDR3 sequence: CASMRGMNTGELFF. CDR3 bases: TGTGCCAGTATGCGCGGGATGAACACCGGGGAGCTGTTTTTT.

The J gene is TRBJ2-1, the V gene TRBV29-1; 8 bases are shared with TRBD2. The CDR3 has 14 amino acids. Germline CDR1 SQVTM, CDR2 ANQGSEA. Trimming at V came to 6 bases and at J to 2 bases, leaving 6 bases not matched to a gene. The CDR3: CSVDLSGTYNEQFF. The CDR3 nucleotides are TGCAGCGTCGATCTTAGCGGGACCTACAATGAGCAGTTCTTC.